A single sample is the source of the 2 T cell receptor beta chains below, sequenced in a study of shared clonotypes between healthy human individuals. Libraries were prepared by immunoSEQ multiplex PCR; TCRdb keeps only in-frame clonotypes and omits some of them. This sample has approximately 2,000,000 clones, with about 90% found just once. Input material: naive CD4+ T cells from PBMCs. Subset here: CD45RA+ positively selected. The receptors were gathered from a man aged 18 to 29 in good health. Some clones in this sample may be carry-over from other donors' samples.

The chain uses TRBV21-1 and TRBJ1-4. TRBV21-1 constitutes a pseudogene. CDR3 length equals 14 residues. CDR3 amino acids: CASSPMRGSEKLFF. The CDR3 coding sequence is TGTGCCAGCAGCCCCATGAGGGGATCGGAAAAACTGTTTTTT.

The chain couples TRBV29-1 to TRBJ2-1; TRBD1 might be the D (6 bases). CDR3 size: 14 residues. The germline gives CDR1 SQVTM, CDR2 ANQGSEA. The V end was cut by 2 bases, the J end by 6 bases, with 14 bases between. The CDR3 DNA is TGCAGCGTTGAACCACAGGGAACTCGCAATGAGCAGTTCTTC. Its protein is CSVEPQGTRNEQFF.